Sequencing of this T cell receptor beta chain was carried out in a study of T cell repertoires in cytomegalovirus infection. V lost 5 bases and J lost 2; bases outside the gene matches: 5. The CDR3 loop spans 16 amino acids. CDR1 is LNHNV and CDR2 is YYDKDF in the germline V gene (reference sequence). TCRdb independently ran MiXCR on the reads; one entry per CDR3 protein. The sample has 85,000 to 130,000 distinct CDR3 sequences; around 22% are singletons. Notes on the study in general: Dominating the ex vivo response were TCR beta clonotypes that were CMV-specific and HLA-C-restricted.

As for this clonotype: The antigen is unknown.

Specimen: CD8+ T cells from PBMCs. The TCR was taken from a human donor in good health (CMV status not recorded). Some clones in this sample may be carry-over from other donors' samples. The V and J genes are TRBV15 and TRBJ2-3; 12 bases match TRBD1. CDR3 nucleotides: TGTGCCACCAGCCTACGGGACAGGGGGCCCACAGATACGCAGTATTTT. Protein: CATSLRDRGPTDTQYF.